The 21 T cell receptor beta chains in this list originate from one sample, sequenced in a study of molecular identifiers for immune sequencing clone quantification. TCRdb processed the PCR reads anew with MiXCR; each CDR3 protein has one entry. This table holds about 640,000 distinct CDR3 sequences, about 20% found once. Specimen: naive CD8+ T cells from blood, with Jurkat cell RNA spiked in. Subset denoted: FACS-sorted CD8+CD4-CCR7+CD45RA+ naive T cells. All receptors derive from a human donor in good health. Some libraries in this study had Jurkat cell RNA spiked in.

This clonotype was counted ten times or more. The chain couples TRBV19 to TRBJ2-2; D might be TRBD1 (5 bases). V gave up 5 bases and J gave up 7 bases, with 14 bases separating them. The CDR3 is 14 amino acids. Germline V gene data show CDR1 as LNHDA and CDR2 as SQIVND (reference sequence). Here the CDR3 reads CASSGSRANGELFF. CDR3 sequence (DNA): TGTGCCAGTAGTGGAAGCAGGGCTAACGGGGAGCTGTTTTTT.

This clonotype was seen repeatedly, ten times or more. The chain links TRBV4-3 to TRBJ2-1, with 8 bases fitting TRBD2. The CDR3 is made up of 15 amino acids. Trimming at V came to 1 base and at J to 3 bases, leaving 2 bases not matched to a gene. The germline V gene encodes CDR1 LGHNA and CDR2 YSLEER. The CDR3 spells CASSQATSDYNEQFF. CDR3 nucleotides: TGCGCCAGCAGCCAAGCGACTAGCGACTACAATGAGCAGTTCTTC.

In its sample, this clonotype was seen many times. The chain joins TRBV12-5 to TRBJ1-2; 7 nucleotides agree with TRBD1. J was trimmed by 2 bases and V by 5 bases; bases with no gene match: 8. CDR1 is LGHNT, CDR2 FRNRAP, per germline. This CDR3 spans 15 amino acids. The CDR3 DNA is TGTGCTAGTGGTCCTAAAACACAGGGGAACTATGGCTACACCTTC. Residues: CASGPKTQGNYGYTF.

This clonotype was seen at least ten times. V and J are TRBV5-1 and TRBJ2-7, with 7 bases identical to TRBD1. Germline CDR1 is SGHRS and CDR2 is YFSETQ. V dropped 5 bases and J dropped 0; count of bases not matched to a gene: 8. This CDR3 spans 15 amino acids. DNA for the CDR3: TGCGCCAGCAGTCCCGAGGGGGACAGCTCCTACGAGCAGTACTTC. As protein: CASSPEGDSSYEQYF.

This clonotype was found many times. The chain uses TRBV12-3 or TRBV12-4 and TRBJ1-1, with TRBD1 as a possible D gene (5 bases). V lost 4 bases and J lost 2, with 8 bases in between. The CDR3 runs 13 residues. CDR3 coding DNA: TGTGCCAGCAGTTCAGGGATAAACACTGAAGCTTTCTTT. Translating it yields CASSSGINTEAFF.

This clonotype turned up a few times. This sequence joins TRBV13 and TRBJ2-3; D is ambiguous. Germline CDR1 reads PRHDT; CDR2 reads FYEKMQ (reference sequence). There are 16 residues in the CDR3. V gave up 2 bases and J gave up 6 bases, with 18 bases separating them. The CDR3 region is CASSLKGSHAEDTQYF. The CDR3 DNA reads as TGTGCCAGCAGCTTAAAGGGCAGTCACGCAGAGGATACGCAGTATTTT. The variable domain in full, with the rest retrieved from reference TRBV13 and TRBJ2-3, is AAGVIQSPRHLIKEKRETATLKCYPIPRHDTVYWYQQGPGQDPQFLISFYEKMQSDKGSIPDRFSAQQFSDYHSELNMSSLELGDSALYFCASSLKGSHAEDTQYFGPGTRLTVL.

V usage is TRBV29-1 and J usage is TRBJ2-7; 7 bases are shared with TRBD1. Germline-derived CDR1 and CDR2 are SQVTM and ANQGSEA. This CDR3 spans 13 amino acids. V lost 1 base, J lost 3 bases, and 3 bases stayed unmatched. The CDR3: CSVEAGQNYEQYF. The CDR3 bases are TGCAGCGTTGAAGCGGGACAGAACTACGAGCAGTACTTC.

This clonotype was counted between two and nine times. The DNA for the CDR3 is TGTGCCAGCAGCTTCCTGGACGCCCAGGAGACCCAGTACTTC. Amino acid sequence: CASSFLDAQETQYF. The chain recombines TRBV7-9 with TRBJ2-5; no clear D. Trimming cost V 3 bases and J 5 bases, with 13 bases left between them. The CDR3 spans 14 residues. Germline V gene data show CDR1 as SEHNR and CDR2 as FQNEAQ (reference sequence).

This clonotype was seen ten or more times. CDR3 in amino acids: CASSSDRRATEAFF. In DNA, the CDR3 is TGTGCCAGCAGTTCGGACAGGAGGGCCACTGAAGCTTTCTTT. The rearrangement uses TRBV12-3 or TRBV12-4 and TRBJ1-1; 7 nucleotides align to TRBD1. This CDR3 is built from 14 residues. After removal of 4 bases from V and 4 bases from J, the junction contained 6 bases not matched to a gene.

This clonotype was detected ten times or more. This chain links TRBV28 with TRBJ2-7; 8 bases fit TRBD2. The V gene's germline CDR1 is MDHEN and CDR2 SYDVKM. This CDR3 is built from 15 residues. Losses at the gene ends were 5 bases for V and 3 bases for J; bases not matched to a gene: 9. CDR3 DNA sequence: TGTGCCAGCAGTCCAAGGACTAGCCCTTTCTACGAGCAGTACTTC. This sequence encodes CASSPRTSPFYEQYF.

In the case of this clonotype: A much larger clone differs from this one at a single base, so this may be a read error. The J gene is TRBJ2-2, the V gene TRBV6-5, with TRBD2 matching over 8 bases. This CDR3 has 18 amino acids. V was pared by 6 bases and J by 2 bases, with 14 bases of the junction left unmatched. Germline V gene lookup returns CDR1 MNHEY and CDR2 SVGAGI. The CDR3 region has the DNA TGTGCCAGCAGACACACAACCTTAGCGGGATGCAACACCGGGGAGCTGTTTTTT. The encoded protein is CASRHTTLAGCNTGELFF.

This clonotype was counted at least ten times. This chain connects TRBV29-1 to TRBJ2-5; 8 bases map to TRBD2. Germline CDR1 is SQVTM and CDR2 is ANQGSEA. The CDR3 is made up of 13 amino acids. The ends lost 3 bases at V and 3 bases at J; junction bases unmatched: 3. In nucleotides, the CDR3 is TGCAGCGTTGACGGGGGGGGCAAAGAGACCCAGTACTTC. Its protein is CSVDGGGKETQYF.

Worth noting for this clonotype: This may arise from a read error, as a much more abundant clone is one base away. V and J are TRBV6-5 and TRBJ1-1; perhaps TRBD1 as D (5 bases). In germline, CDR1 is MNHEY, CDR2 SVGAGI. The CDR3 has 13 residues. CDR3: CASSVGTATEVFF. In DNA, the CDR3 is TGTGCCAGCAGTGTTGGGACGGCCACTGAAGTTTTCTTT.

This clonotype has a count of ten or more. V and J are TRBV19 and TRBJ1-2; D might be TRBD1 (6 bases). Trimming removed 1 base from V and 7 bases from J, with 19 bases in between. The CDR3 runs 16 residues. Germline V CDR1 and CDR2: LNHDA, SQIVND (reference sequence). In nucleotides, the CDR3 is TGTGCCAGTAGTATAGGGGGCAGGGGCTCCCCCGGTGGCTACACCTTC. Residues: CASSIGGRGSPGGYTF. The full variable domain, with the rest looked up from reference TRBV19 and TRBJ1-2, is DGGITQSPKYLFRKEGQNVTLSCEQNLNHDAMYWYRQDPGQGLRLIYYSQIVNDFQKGDIAEGYSVSREKKESFPLTVTSAQKNPTAFYLCASSIGGRGSPGGYTFGSGTRLTVV.

This clonotype was observed once. A much larger clone differs from this one at a single base, so this may be a read error. The chain joins TRBV7-6 to TRBJ2-3; D remains unclear. The germline CDR1 and CDR2 sequences are SGHVS and FNYEAQ. Trimming removed 5 bases at V and 5 bases at J, with 17 bases between. The CDR3 sequence is 15 residues long. The CDR3 sequence: CASSPSPAFGDTQYF. CDR3 DNA sequence: TGTGCCAGCAGCCCCAGTCCCGCCTTCGGAGATACGCAGTATTTT.

This clonotype was counted between two and nine times. V and J are TRBV7-9 and TRBJ1-1; TRBD1 aligns across 9 bases. The CDR3 has 17 amino acids. V shed 4 bases and J 4 bases; nucleotides not matched to a gene: 13. Germline CDR1 and CDR2: SEHNR and FQNEAQ (reference sequence). The CDR3: CASSSPLTGGSVTEAFF. CDR3 nucleotide sequence: TGTGCCAGCAGCTCACCCTTGACAGGGGGAAGTGTCACTGAAGCTTTCTTT.

As for this clonotype: One end of the junction fails to match germline, which may point to a read error. J is TRBJ2-3 and V is TRBV5-4; 8 nucleotides agree with TRBD2. The CDR3 loop spans 15 amino acids. Germline V CDR1 and CDR2: SGHNT, YYREEE (reference sequence). The CDR3 here is CASSSAAGETDTQCF. As DNA, the CDR3 is TGTGCCAGCAGCTCCGCAGCGGGGGAGACAGATACGCAGTGTTTT.

This clonotype was recorded many times. V gene TRBV30 combines with J gene TRBJ1-5; the D gene is possibly TRBD1 (6 bases). V gave up 2 bases and J gave up 3 bases, with 14 bases separating them. The CDR3 is 15 amino acids. CDR1 and CDR2 (germline): GTSNPN, SVGIG (reference sequence). The CDR3 coding sequence is TGTGCCTGGAGTAGTACAGGGTACGACAATCAGCCCCAGCATTTT. Its protein is CAWSSTGYDNQPQHF.

Ten or more counts support this clonotype. This CDR3 reads CASSQSEKLFF. The CDR3 bases are TGTGCCAGCAGCCAATCTGAAAAACTGTTTTTT. V is TRBV16 and J is TRBJ1-4; D is ambiguous. The CDR3 runs to 11 residues. Germline V CDR1 and CDR2: KGHSY, FQNENV. The V and J ends lost 0 bases and 7 bases respectively, with 0 bases between them.

CDR3 sequence reads: CASTRLGIGELFF. The CDR3 region has the DNA TGTGCCAGCACCCGGTTGGGTATCGGGGAGCTGTTTTTT. The J gene is TRBJ2-2, the V gene TRBV27; D is unclear. This CDR3 has 13 residues. V lost 7 bases to trimming and J lost 7 bases, with 13 bases between them. CDR1 and CDR2 (germline): MNHEY, SMNVEV (reference sequence).

Many counts were recorded for this clonotype. The chain carries TRBV6-2 or TRBV6-3 and TRBJ2-7; no firm D call. Deletions cut 8 bases from V and 5 bases from J, with 22 bases between. Per the germline V gene, CDR1 is MNHEY and CDR2 is SVGEGT. The CDR3 spans 15 residues. The CDR3 region has the DNA TGTGCCAGCTCCCCCATGGCGCTCCGCTTCAACGAGCAGTACTTC. This encodes CASSPMALRFNEQYF.